This T cell receptor beta chain emerged from a study of blood T cell repertoires in COVID-19. Overall study context: Both acute and convalescent COVID-19 samples were obtained from the United States, Italy and Spain. The analysed material was cDNA or gDNA that came from T cells, B-cell-depleted T cells, or PBMCs.

The authors' processing: The authors estimated nucleated cell counts from reference gene primer amplification. Sequencing was performed with immunoSEQ multiplex PCR; in TCRdb, only in-frame clones are kept and a portion is missing. The DNA was the basis for D and trimming; V, J and clone size are from that table. The table records over 75,000 clones, roughly 80% of them present only once. In its sample, this clone was seen once. The clonotype originates from a human donor in a cohort sampled during active COVID-19. Sequencing was carried out using peripheral blood.

CDR3 sequence reads: CASSHPRVNEQFF. CDR3 coding DNA: TGTGCCAGCAGCCACCCCAGGGTAAATGAGCAGTTCTTC. V gene TRBV7-9 combines with J gene TRBJ2-1; D perhaps matches TRBD1 (5 bases). The ends were cut back, 5 bases at V and 7 bases at J, with 12 bases in the middle. The CDR3 is 13 amino acids. From germline, CDR1 is SEHNR and CDR2 FQNEAQ (reference sequence).